This TCR beta chain stems from a study of CD8 T cells in ankylosing spondylitis. Study observations and caveats: Reports of some motif variants in reactive arthritis synovial fluid and blood predate this one. In ankylosing spondylitis patients, matched synovial fluid reportedly showed significant enrichment of disease-linked clones.

This clonotype turned up a few times. The target antigen is unknown. Libraries of TCR beta came from quantitative 5'-RACE with molecular barcodes. TCRdb reanalysed the 5' RACE reads using MiXCR and keeps one entry per CDR3 protein. Of about 100,000 distinct CDR3 sequences detected, about 24% appear once; the ten largest clones hold more than 9%. The sequence was obtained from a male donor with ankylosing spondylitis. Sequenced material: synovial fluid, either unsorted or a sorted T cell fraction (not recorded which).

The CDR3 region has the DNA TGTGCCAGCAGCCCTGACAGCCAAGAGACCCAGTACTTC. Protein product: CASSPDSQETQYF. V gene TRBV5-6 combines with J gene TRBJ2-5; TRBD1 might be the D (5 bases). V lost 4 bases, J lost 1 base, and 8 bases lay in between. Germline V gene data show CDR1 as SGHDT and CDR2 as YYEEEE. There are 13 residues in the CDR3.